A selection of T cell receptor beta chains follows, all from one sample in a study of radiotherapy plus CTLA-4 blockade in lung cancer. Some clones are missing from TCRdb's copy, which holds only in-frame ones; the method was immunoSEQ multiplex PCR. The repertoire holds roughly 76,000 clones, with just under 75% as singletons. The material was peripheral blood, obtained from a patient treated with radiotherapy plus ipilimumab. The source is a human donor with non-small cell lung cancer whose response to radiotherapy plus ipilimumab could not be evaluated. Both conserved end residues are trimmed from each CDR3.

v_call: TRBV5-1
cdr3_aa: ASSLDGQGGGYT

v_call: TRBV5-1
cdr3_aa: ASSLVSSGRYTGELF

v_call: TRBV28
cdr3_aa: ASSLWGQGGSEAF

v_call: TRBV19
cdr3_aa: ASSGRFRGRGHDEQF

v_call: TRBV6-1
cdr3_aa: ASSGQGSGETQY

v_call: TRBV4-1
cdr3_aa: ASSQGGGGYGYT

v_call: TRBV7-2
cdr3_aa: ASSLKGSGNTIY

v_call: TRBV6-1
cdr3_aa: ASRKTDSNTEAF

v_call: TRBV6-1
cdr3_aa: ASRGQHEKLF

v_call: TRBV7-9
cdr3_aa: ASSPPRVGTDTQY

v_call: TRBV5-1
cdr3_aa: ASSTPVETDTQY

v_call: TRBV7-2
cdr3_aa: ASRPGLYNEQF

v_call: TRBV4-2
cdr3_aa: ASSPGDSNQPQH

v_call: TRBV6-6
cdr3_aa: ASSYSYFSDEQY

v_call: TRBV15
cdr3_aa: ATSRTPYRVPAEKLF

v_call: TRBV7-9
cdr3_aa: ASSLALDRTYEQY